The TCR beta chain described here comes from a study of blood T cell dynamics during melanoma immunotherapy. Findings and limits, study-wide: Unlike progressors, later disease-control patients had W3 repertoires gaining clonality or diversity.

This clone was counted a few times. Its target is unknown. This CDR3 comprises 15 residues. Germline V gene data show CDR1 as SGHTA and CDR2 as FQGNSA. V lost 3 bases and J 5 bases, leaving 16 bases between the germline ends. Time point described: week 3, after first cycle of checkpoint inhibitor. Prior systemic cancer therapy, immunosuppressant use and other active malignancies excluded patients. Clones were read by immunoSEQ multiplex PCR, and TCRdb kept only the in-frame ones, dropping some. The profile shows over 9,000 clones, roughly 83% of them singletons. Here the sequenced sample was blood, taken from a patient treated with checkpoint blockade. The chain carries TRBV7-2 and TRBJ2-5, with a possible D match to TRBD2 (6 bases). The receptor comes from a human donor with melanoma. The CDR3 loop is CASSFGTPEEETQYF. The DNA of the CDR3 is TGTGCCAGCAGCTTCGGGACTCCGGAGGAGGAGACCCAGTACTTC.